The 5 T cell receptor beta chains presented below share a single source sample, sequenced in a study of blood T cells in healthy people across ages. Through a sample-barcoded 5' primer and a J-beta primer mix, a second PCR was run for about 6 to 12 cycles. TCRdb recomputed calls from the 5' RACE reads with MiXCR, one row per CDR3 protein. The data show around 1,000,000 distinct CDR3 sequences, less than 25% seen once. A further study also used this sample, focusing on T cells of mothers and their children.

Sequenced: blood. The source of these receptors is a girl aged 2 to 10 in good health.

In this sample, this clonotype turned up many times. The chain links TRBV7-2 to TRBJ2-5; D may correspond to TRBD1 or TRBD2 (5 bases each). In germline, CDR1 is SGHTA, CDR2 FQGNSA. The CDR3 has 14 residues. V lost 0 bases to trimming and J lost 2 bases, with 7 bases between them. The CDR3 DNA reads TGTGCCAGCAGCTTAGCGAGGGGACAAGAGACCCAGTACTTC. Residues: CASSLARGQETQYF.

In the case of this clonotype: The junction and the germline gene differ at one end; a read error may be behind it. CDR3 residues: CASSLSGSSYNERFF. The CDR3 DNA reads TGTGCCAGCAGCTTGTCCGGAAGCTCCTACAATGAGCGGTTCTTC. This chain joins TRBV5-6 and TRBJ2-1; no reliable D call. From germline, CDR1 is SGHDT and CDR2 YYEEEE. CDR3 length: 15 amino acids.

The V call is TRBV5-5, the J call TRBJ2-7; D is unclear. V lost 0 bases, J lost 5 bases, and 12 bases lay in between. This CDR3 contains 14 residues. Germline CDR1 SGHKS, CDR2 YYEKEE (reference sequence). The CDR3: CASSLEVRWDEQYF. DNA of the CDR3: TGTGCCAGCAGCTTGGAGGTCAGGTGGGACGAGCAGTACTTC.

The chain is built from TRBV5-1 and TRBJ2-3; D not certain. CDR3 length equals 14 residues. Deletions cut 2 bases from V and 2 bases from J, with 9 bases between. From germline, CDR1 is SGHRS and CDR2 YFSETQ. CDR3 in DNA: TGCGCCAGCAGCTTTGACGGCCTCACAGATACGCAGTATTTT. Translating gives CASSFDGLTDTQYF.

This clonotype has more than one count but fewer than ten. The chain carries TRBV5-6 and TRBJ2-3; D unclear. The CDR3 runs to 16 residues. V was cut by 4 bases and J by 2 bases, with 17 bases left in between. Germline V gives CDR1 SGHDT, CDR2 YYEEEE. CDR3 sequence reads: CASSLTPGDYTDTQYF. In nucleotides, the CDR3 is TGTGCCAGCAGCCTCACCCCCGGAGATTACACAGATACGCAGTATTTT.